Listed here are 17 T cell receptor beta chains from one sample, sequenced in a study of OX40 agonist ivuxolimab in advanced cancers. Sequenced by immunoSEQ multiplex PCR; TCRdb stores in-frame clones only, minus some. The table includes about 96,000 clones, approximately 84% detected once. The sequencing here drew on CD4+ or CD8+ T cells sorted from blood, taken in a trial of the OX40 agonist ivuxolimab. The receptor source for this set is an adult with an advanced solid tumor such as melanoma, head and neck, liver or kidney cancer.

The rearrangement links TRBV5-4 to TRBJ2-2, with TRBD2 matching 8 bases. CDR3 size: 15 residues. Germline CDR1 and CDR2: SGHNT and YYREEE (reference sequence). Trimming took 2 bases from V and 7 from J; bases not matched to a gene: 7. CDR3 nucleotide sequence: TGTGCCAGCAGCTTCGGTGGGAGCGGGGGCGGGGAGCTGTTTTTT. It codes for CASSFGGSGGGELFF.

The chain joins TRBV5-4 to TRBJ2-2, with 11 bases identical to TRBD1. The CDR3 loop spans 14 amino acids. Trimming took 4 bases from V and 7 from J; bases not matched to a gene: 3. CDR1 and CDR2 (germline): SGHNT, YYREEE (reference sequence). The CDR3 region is CASSRTGGDGELFF. CDR3 coding DNA: TGTGCCAGCAGCCGGACAGGGGGCGACGGGGAGCTGTTTTTT.

This chain connects TRBV9 to TRBJ1-3, with D uncertain. The germline V gene encodes CDR1 SGDLS and CDR2 YYNGEE. Between the trimmed V and J ends, which lost 3 bases and 0 bases, there was a span of 7 bases. The CDR3 runs to 14 residues. The CDR3 nucleotides are TGTGCCAGCAGCGCCGGCAGCTCTGGAAACACCATATATTTT. Translated: CASSAGSSGNTIYF.

The gene calls are TRBV4-2 and TRBJ2-1, with 9 bases matching TRBD2. CDR1 and CDR2 (germline): LGHNA, YNFKEQ. The CDR3 totals 17 residues. Trimming took 2 bases from V and 8 from J; bases not matched to a gene: 13. The CDR3 DNA sequence: TGTGCCAGCAGCCAACCTCTTAGACTAGCGGCGGTCGATGAGCAGTTCTTC. As protein: CASSQPLRLAAVDEQFF.

This chain links TRBV7-2 with TRBJ2-2, with 8 positions matching TRBD2. The CDR3 is 15 amino acids. With 1 base clipped from V and 6 bases from J, the junction kept 4 bases outside the gene matches. CDR1 and CDR2 (germline): SGHTA, FQGNSA. Here the CDR3 reads CASSLDGRAPGELFF. CDR3 coding DNA: TGTGCCAGCAGCTTAGACGGGAGGGCCCCCGGGGAGCTGTTTTTT.

The gene calls are TRBV12-5 and TRBJ2-3; 14 bases agree with TRBD2. The V segment lost 6 bases and the J segment 3 bases; nucleotides outside the gene matches: 8. Germline V gives CDR1 LGHNT, CDR2 FRNRAP. The CDR3 loop spans 17 amino acids. The CDR3 is CASGSGLAGARTDTQYF. The CDR3, as DNA: TGTGCTAGTGGATCGGGACTAGCGGGAGCGCGGACAGATACGCAGTATTTT.

V and J are TRBV6-5 and TRBJ1-1, with D perhaps matching TRBD1 (6 bases). Trimming stripped 2 bases from V and 1 base from J, with 14 bases between. The germline V gene has CDR1 MNHEY and CDR2 SVGAGI. The CDR3 runs 16 residues. The CDR3 region is CASSYRTGTSNTEAFF. In DNA form, the CDR3 reads TGTGCCAGCAGTTACCGTACAGGGACTTCGAACACTGAAGCTTTCTTT.

A few counts support this clone. The chain links TRBV6-1 to TRBJ1-2; the D is unclear. Trimming removed 1 base from V and 14 bases from J, with 8 bases in between. Germline assignment: CDR1 MNHNS and CDR2 SASEGT. CDR3 length equals 10 residues. CDR3: CASSEEGLTF. The CDR3 DNA reads TGTGCCAGCAGTGAAGAAGGTTTGACCTTC.

The chain carries TRBV7-6 and TRBJ1-3; TRBD1 matches at 8 bases. The germline gives CDR1 SGHVS, CDR2 FNYEAQ. This CDR3 has 15 residues. V lost 2 bases to trimming and J lost 4 bases; unmatched junction nucleotides: 4. The CDR3: CASSLQGAIGNTIYF. CDR3 in DNA: TGTGCCAGCAGCTTACAGGGGGCGATCGGAAACACCATATATTTT.

This rearrangement joins TRBV2 to TRBJ2-1; TRBD2 aligns across 8 bases. Germline CDR1 and CDR2: SNHLY and FYNNEI. J was trimmed by 0 bases and V by 4 bases; bases with no gene match: 14. CDR3 size: 19 residues. CDR3 in amino acids: CASSVSLEGLVGSYNEQFF. CDR3 sequence (DNA): TGTGCCAGCAGTGTTTCGTTAGAGGGACTAGTGGGCTCCTACAATGAGCAGTTCTTC.

The chain carries TRBV4-3 and TRBJ2-1; perhaps TRBD1 as D (6 bases). V was pared by 0 bases and J by 2 bases, with 14 bases between. CDR1 and CDR2 (germline): LGHNA, YSLEER. This CDR3 contains 17 residues. The CDR3 region is CASSQEFQGNTYNEQFF. CDR3 DNA: TGCGCCAGCAGCCAAGAGTTCCAGGGGAACACCTACAATGAGCAGTTCTTC.

This chain joins TRBV5-6 and TRBJ2-3, with 9 nucleotides matching TRBD1. This CDR3 spans 18 amino acids. With 1 base clipped from V and 4 bases from J, the junction kept 13 bases outside the gene matches. Germline assignment: CDR1 SGHDT and CDR2 YYEEEE. In DNA, the CDR3 is TGTGCCAGCAGCTTGAGAGCTACAGGGGGCTTGAGGGCAGATACGCAGTATTTT. Protein sequence: CASSLRATGGLRADTQYF.

This chain uses TRBV5-1 with TRBJ2-5; D unresolved. CDR3 length equals 14 residues. Germline values: CDR1 SGHRS, CDR2 YFSETQ. With 4 bases removed from V and 1 base from J, the gap between germline ends came to 11 bases. CDR3 amino acids: CASSPPTPQETQYF. The CDR3 DNA reads TGCGCCAGCAGCCCCCCCACGCCCCAAGAGACCCAGTACTTC.

The J gene is TRBJ2-1, the V gene TRBV6-5; 8 nucleotides align to TRBD1. After removal of 5 bases from V and 2 bases from J, the junction contained 5 bases not matched to a gene. CDR3 length: 15 residues. The germline CDR1 and CDR2 sequences are MNHEY and SVGAGI. The CDR3 loop reads CASSPGTGPYNEQFF. For the CDR3, the DNA is TGTGCCAGCAGTCCCGGGACAGGCCCCTACAATGAGCAGTTCTTC.

The chain is built from TRBV11-2 and TRBJ1-4; D is uncertain. The length of the CDR3 is 12 residues. CDR1 SGHAT and CDR2 FQNNGV come from the germline V gene. Trimming pared 5 bases from V and 8 bases from J, leaving 9 bases between. CDR3 bases: TGTGCCAGCAGCCTACGCGGGGAAAAACTGTTTTTT. It specifies CASSLRGEKLFF.

This clone is a singleton in its sample. The chain recombines TRBV19 with TRBJ2-7, with TRBD2 matching 8 bases. Germline V lookup: CDR1 LNHDA, CDR2 SQIVND (reference sequence). The junction had 8 bases not matched to a gene; V was cut back by 2 bases and J by 2 bases. The CDR3 loop spans 16 amino acids. This CDR3 reads CASSIPNGRAPYEQYF. CDR3 DNA: TGTGCCAGTAGTATACCGAACGGGAGGGCCCCCTACGAGCAGTACTTC.

This clone was counted between two and nine times. The chain joins TRBV19 to TRBJ1-2, with a weak D call TRBD1 (6 bases). V dropped 4 bases and J dropped 6 bases, with 15 bases sitting between them. CDR3 length equals 14 residues. Germline CDR1 and CDR2: LNHDA and SQIVND (reference sequence). The CDR3 region is CASSNLDRNHGYTF. CDR3 sequence (DNA): TGTGCCAGTAGTAATCTAGACAGGAACCATGGCTACACCTTC.